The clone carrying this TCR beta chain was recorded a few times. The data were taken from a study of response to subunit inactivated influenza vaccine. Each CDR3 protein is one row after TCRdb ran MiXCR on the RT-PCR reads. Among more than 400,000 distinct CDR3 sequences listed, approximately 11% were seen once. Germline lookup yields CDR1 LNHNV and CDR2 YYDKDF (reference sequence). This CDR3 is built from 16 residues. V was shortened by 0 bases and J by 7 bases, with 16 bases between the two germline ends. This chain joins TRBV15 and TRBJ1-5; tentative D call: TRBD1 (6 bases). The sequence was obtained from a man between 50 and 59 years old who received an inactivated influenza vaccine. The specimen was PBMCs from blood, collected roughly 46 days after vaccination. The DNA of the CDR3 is TGTGCCACCAGCAGAGAGCCCCCAGGGGCGGGACAGCCCCAGCATTTT. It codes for CATSREPPGAGQPQHF.